Following are 22 T cell receptor beta chains from one sample sequenced in a study of spatial heterogeneity in lung cancer. TCRdb analysed the 5' RACE reads with MiXCR anew, one entry per CDR3 protein. The sample contains roughly 49,000 distinct CDR3 sequences, less than 8.5% of which appear only once. Time point described: sample taken at primary tumor resection. Frozen PBMC, nontumor lung or tumor provided whole RNA, which was sequenced unsorted. Sequencing was performed on PBMCs, taken at surgery. The source is a female donor with early-stage non-small cell lung cancer.

The CDR3 sequence: CASSYGSGGASGYTF. The CDR3 DNA reads as TGTGCCAGCAGTTACGGGTCAGGGGGCGCAAGTGGCTACACCTTC. This chain connects TRBV6-5 to TRBJ1-2, with 8 positions matching TRBD1. Trimming cost V 2 bases and J 7 bases; bases outside gene matches: 9. Germline-derived CDR1 and CDR2 are MNHEY and SVGAGI. The CDR3 sequence is 15 residues long.

This clonotype showed up just a few times. The rearrangement uses TRBV5-1 and TRBJ2-1; 12 bases line up with TRBD1. V shed 3 bases, J shed 0 bases, and the junction held 7 bases outside the gene matches. CDR1 is SGHRS and CDR2 is YFSETQ in the germline V gene. The CDR3 sequence is 18 residues long. CDR3 in DNA: TGCGCCAGCAGCTCCGGGACAGGGGGCAGAAGCTCCTACAATGAGCAGTTCTTC. Its translation: CASSSGTGGRSSYNEQFF.

This clonotype was seen at least ten times. The CDR3 nucleotides are TGTGCCAGCAGCAAAGTTGGGGGCGCGTCTAATGAAAAACTGTTTTTT. This gives the protein CASSKVGGASNEKLFF. This rearrangement joins TRBV11-2 to TRBJ1-4; D may be TRBD1 (6 bases). The CDR3 contains 16 residues. In germline, CDR1 is SGHAT, CDR2 FQNNGV. V lost 5 bases to trimming and J lost 3 bases, with 16 bases between them. The full variable domain, its missing parts supplied by reference TRBV11-2 and TRBJ1-4, is EAGVAQSPRYKIIEKRQSVAFWCNPISGHATLYWYQQILGQGPKLLIQFQNNGVVDDSQLPKDRFSAERLKGVDSTLKIQPAKLEDSAVYLCASSKVGGASNEKLFFGSGTQLSVL.

This clonotype was recorded at least ten times. The J gene is TRBJ1-5, the V gene TRBV3-1; D remains ambiguous. The CDR3 extends over 15 amino acids. V gave up 4 bases and J gave up 2 bases, with 12 bases separating them. Germline V lookup: CDR1 LGHDT, CDR2 YNNKEL (reference sequence). The chain's CDR3 is CASSPGVIGNQPQHF. CDR3 DNA sequence: TGTGCCAGCAGCCCCGGTGTGATAGGCAATCAGCCCCAGCATTTT. The full variable domain, in which reference TRBV3-1 and TRBJ1-5 provide the parts outside the CDR3, is DTAVSQTPKYLVTQMGNDKSIKCEQNLGHDTMYWYKQDSKKFLKIMFSYNNKELIINETVPNRFSPKSPDKAHLNLHINSLELGDSAVYFCASSPGVIGNQPQHFGDGTRLSIL.

There are many counts of this clonotype. The chain couples TRBV2 to TRBJ2-5; 8 bases are a match to TRBD2. The CDR3 covers 17 residues. Trimming cost V 3 bases and J 6 bases; bases outside gene matches: 15. Germline V gene sequence: CDR1 SNHLY, CDR2 FYNNEI. CDR3 loop: CASSDESGGFARKTQYF. Here the CDR3 DNA reads TGTGCCAGCAGTGATGAAAGCGGGGGATTCGCACGGAAGACCCAGTACTTC.

This clonotype was detected many times. The chain links TRBV11-2 to TRBJ2-3, with D possibly matching TRBD1 (6 bases). Trimming stripped 5 bases from V and 1 base from J, with 13 bases between. The CDR3 runs 15 residues. Germline assignment: CDR1 SGHAT and CDR2 FQNNGV. The CDR3, as DNA: TGTGCCAGCAGCCCTACCTCAGGGGGCACAGATACGCAGTATTTT. It is translated as CASSPTSGGTDTQYF.

The chain recombines TRBV12-3 or TRBV12-4 with TRBJ1-2; D unresolved. The CDR3 runs to 12 residues. V was trimmed by 5 bases and J by 2 bases, leaving 6 bases between them. CDR3 in amino acids: CASSTPNYGYTF. CDR3 DNA: TGTGCCAGCAGTACACCCAACTATGGCTACACCTTC.

The V and J genes are TRBV4-2 and TRBJ2-2; TRBD2 matches at 11 bases. The CDR3 is 18 residues long. Trimming at V came to 4 bases and at J to 1 base, leaving 8 bases not matched to a gene. Germline CDR1 reads LGHNA; CDR2 reads YNFKEQ. The CDR3 reads CASSRRHTSGGNTGELFF. The CDR3 DNA follows: TGTGCCAGCAGCCGCCGCCACACTAGCGGGGGGAACACCGGGGAGCTGTTTTTT.

This clonotype was found many times. The chain links TRBV11-2 to TRBJ1-1, with D unresolved. Per the germline V gene, CDR1 is SGHAT and CDR2 is FQNNGV. The V and J ends lost 2 bases and 3 bases respectively, with 19 bases between them. The CDR3 sequence is 17 residues long. CDR3 nucleotide sequence: TGTGCCAGCAGCTTATGGAGGTTTGTCAGAGGACACACTGAAGCTTTCTTT. Protein product: CASSLWRFVRGHTEAFF.

The chain couples TRBV5-1 to TRBJ2-1; the match to TRBD1 covers 10 bases. The CDR3 covers 16 residues. V was pared by 4 bases and J by 7 bases, with 11 bases of the junction left unmatched. Per germline, CDR1 SGHRS and CDR2 YFSETQ. The CDR3 loop reads CASSAWGQGNLNEQFF. The DNA for the CDR3 is TGCGCCAGCAGCGCCTGGGGACAGGGGAACCTGAATGAGCAGTTCTTC.

This clonotype has at least ten counts. A read error may account for a junction end that differs from germline. V is TRBV7-7 and J is TRBJ2-2, with 9 nucleotides matching TRBD2. The V gene's germline CDR1 is SSHAT and CDR2 FNYEAQ (reference sequence). The CDR3 length is 14 residues. The CDR3 here is CASSPSGGPGELFF. CDR3 nucleotides: TGTGCTAGCAGCCCCAGCGGGGGGCCCGGGGAGCTGTTTTTT.

The rearrangement joins TRBV6-2 or TRBV6-3 to TRBJ1-6; D possibly corresponds to TRBD1 (5 bases). The V gene lost 7 bases and the J gene lost 8 bases, with 15 bases spanning the gap. Germline V CDR1 and CDR2: MNHEY, SVGEGT. This CDR3 is built from 14 residues. The CDR3 DNA is TGTGCCAGCAAGGCGGGACGGACACATTCACCCCTCCACTTT. Its translation: CASKAGRTHSPLHF.

This clonotype came up a few times. The gene calls are TRBV20-1 and TRBJ2-1; the D gene is possibly TRBD2 (7 bases). Germline CDR1 is DFQATT and CDR2 is SNEGSKA (reference sequence). CDR3 length: 14 residues. V was pared by 5 bases and J by 7 bases, with 18 bases between. The CDR3 DNA sequence: TGCAGTGCTCCAAAGAGGGGGGGCCGGAATGAGCAGTTCTTC. The encoded protein is CSAPKRGGRNEQFF.

The CDR3 DNA sequence: TGCGCCAGCAGCTTGGTGGGCGGTACCTACGAGCAGTACTTC. This codes for CASSLVGGTYEQYF. The chain has TRBV5-1 and TRBJ2-7; D uncertain. Germline V gene lookup returns CDR1 SGHRS and CDR2 YFSETQ. The CDR3 spans 14 residues. The V end was cut by 0 bases, the J end by 2 bases, with 9 bases between.

In this sample, this clonotype turned up a few times. The CDR3 spells CASKKGPGTDQPQHF. The CDR3 DNA reads TGTGCCAGCAAGAAAGGACCGGGAACGGATCAGCCCCAGCATTTT. J is TRBJ1-5 and V is TRBV2; D is unclear. The V end was cut by 7 bases, the J end by 5 bases, with 18 bases between. Germline CDR1 is SNHLY and CDR2 is FYNNEI. The CDR3 is 15 amino acids.

This chain links TRBV20-1 with TRBJ2-7, with D possibly TRBD2 on 5 matching bases. With 1 base removed from V and 3 bases from J, the gap between germline ends came to 16 bases. Germline V lookup: CDR1 DFQATT, CDR2 SNEGSKA (reference sequence). This CDR3 contains 15 residues. The CDR3 sequence: CSARGPWELGYEQYF. Written as DNA, the CDR3 is TGCAGTGCTAGAGGTCCCTGGGAGCTCGGCTACGAGCAGTACTTC.

This clonotype was seen a handful of times. The genes are TRBV7-9 and TRBJ2-3, with a tentative D call TRBD2 (6 bases). Trimming stripped 0 bases from V and 6 bases from J, with 13 bases between. The CDR3 has 15 amino acids. Per germline, CDR1 SEHNR and CDR2 FQNEAQ (reference sequence). This CDR3 is CASSLAGDLVDTQYF. CDR3 nucleotides: TGTGCCAGCAGCTTAGCGGGGGACTTGGTGGATACGCAGTATTTT.

The chain couples TRBV28 to TRBJ1-2; 7 bases are shared with TRBD1. In germline, CDR1 is MDHEN, CDR2 SYDVKM. The trim removed 5 bases at V and 4 bases at J, leaving 7 bases unmatched. The CDR3 covers 14 residues. CDR3 bases: TGTGCCAGCAGTGGTAGGGGGCCGGGCTATGGCTACACCTTC. This sequence encodes CASSGRGPGYGYTF.

This clonotype was counted ten times or more. The gene calls are TRBV20-1 and TRBJ1-5; the D is unclear. From germline, CDR1 is DFQATT and CDR2 SNEGSKA (reference sequence). The CDR3 totals 14 residues. V was cut by 4 bases and J by 2 bases, with 12 bases left in between. This CDR3 reads CSANNQEGNQPQHF. The CDR3 nucleotides read TGCAGTGCTAATAACCAGGAGGGCAATCAGCCCCAGCATTTT.

This clonotype was counted ten times or more. The V and J genes are TRBV2 and TRBJ2-3; possible D gene TRBD1, 6 bases. Trimming stripped 4 bases from V and 2 bases from J, with 10 bases between. The CDR3 contains 14 residues. The germline CDR1 and CDR2 sequences are SNHLY and FYNNEI. The CDR3 spells CASSGQEVTDTQYF. DNA of the CDR3: TGTGCCAGCAGTGGACAGGAAGTCACAGATACGCAGTATTTT.

This clonotype has at least ten counts. The chain couples TRBV10-3 to TRBJ2-7; D gene unclear. This CDR3 has 11 residues. Germline lookup yields CDR1 ENHRY and CDR2 SYGVKD. Deletions cut 3 bases from V and 6 bases from J, with 6 bases between. The CDR3 DNA reads TGTGCCATCAGTGACCCCCTCGAGCAGTACTTC. Amino acids: CAISDPLEQYF.

There are many counts of this clonotype. V and J are TRBV30 and TRBJ1-5, with 9 bases identical to TRBD1. With 0 bases clipped from V and 6 bases from J, the junction kept 0 bases outside the gene matches. The CDR3 is 13 amino acids. Per germline, CDR1 GTSNPN and CDR2 SVGIG (reference sequence). CDR3 residues: CAWSVQGAQPQHF. The CDR3 nucleotides read TGTGCCTGGAGTGTACAGGGGGCTCAGCCCCAGCATTTT. Full variable domain (rest looked up from reference TRBV30 and TRBJ1-5): SQTIHQWPATLVQPVGSPLSLECTVEGTSNPNLYWYRQAAGRGLQLLFYSVGIGQISSEVPQNLSASRPQDRQFILSSKKLLLSDSGFYLCAWSVQGAQPQHFGDGTRLSIL.